Each of the 17 T cell receptor beta chains below was sequenced from the same sample in a study of blood T cell repertoires in COVID-19. Clones were sequenced by immunoSEQ multiplex PCR, and TCRdb holds only the in-frame ones, with some missing. Of around 80,000 clones listed, about 80% are singletons. The specimen sequenced was peripheral blood. The source is a human donor in a cohort sampled during active COVID-19.

The V call is TRBV5-1, the J call TRBJ2-5, with D possibly matching TRBD2 (5 bases). The CDR3 covers 17 residues. V lost 0 bases and J 4 bases, leaving 19 bases between the germline ends. CDR1 and CDR2 (germline): SGHRS, YFSETQ. The CDR3 nucleotides are TGCGCCAGCAGCTTGGTCCCTAGCACTGGGCATGCAGAGACCCAGTACTTC. Translating it yields CASSLVPSTGHAETQYF.

The rearrangement joins TRBV27 to TRBJ2-1; TRBD1 might be the D (6 bases). V was pared by 5 bases and J by 2 bases, with 13 bases between. There are 15 residues in the CDR3. Germline lookup yields CDR1 MNHEY and CDR2 SMNVEV (reference sequence). This CDR3 reads CASSLRGNTYNEQFF. The CDR3 DNA sequence: TGTGCCAGCAGTCTCAGGGGTAACACCTACAATGAGCAGTTCTTC.

There are a few counts of this clone. CDR3 in amino acids: CATSDFSGTSGGDKNIQYF. The CDR3 region has the DNA TGTGCCACCAGTGATTTCTCCGGGACTAGCGGGGGGGACAAAAACATTCAGTACTTC. The chain couples TRBV24-1 to TRBJ2-4, with TRBD2 matching over 16 bases. The germline V gene has CDR1 KGHDR and CDR2 SFDVKD. The ends lost 1 base at V and 3 bases at J; junction bases unmatched: 5. The CDR3 has 19 residues.

The chain employs TRBV30 and TRBJ1-1, with D uncertain. Per germline, CDR1 GTSNPN and CDR2 SVGIG (reference sequence). V was trimmed by 4 bases and J by 11 bases, leaving 14 bases between them. The CDR3 loop spans 11 amino acids. This CDR3 is CAWNEISGAFF. CDR3 bases: TGTGCCTGGAACGAAATCAGCGGGGCTTTCTTT.

The chain is built from TRBV7-2 and TRBJ1-1, with TRBD1 matching over 7 bases. With 1 base clipped from V and 0 bases from J, the junction kept 5 bases outside the gene matches. CDR1 SGHTA and CDR2 FQGNSA come from the germline V gene. The CDR3 totals 16 residues. The CDR3 region is CASSLDRGVVNTEAFF. The CDR3 nucleotides read TGTGCCAGCAGCTTAGACAGGGGAGTAGTGAACACTGAAGCTTTCTTT. Looking up the rest from reference TRBV7-2 and TRBJ1-1 gives the full variable domain: GAGVSQSPSNKVTEKGKDVELRCDPISGHTALYWYRQSLGQGLEFLIYFQGNSAPDKSGLPSDRFSAERTGGSVSTLTIQRTQQEDSAVYLCASSLDRGVVNTEAFFGQGTRLTVV.

The chain has TRBV15 and TRBJ2-4, with a tentative D call TRBD2 (6 bases). Trimming took off 0 bases at V and 1 base at J, with 10 bases between the two ends. CDR1 LNHNV and CDR2 YYDKDF come from the germline V gene (reference sequence). The CDR3 is 16 residues long. The CDR3 bases are TGTGCCACCAGCAGAGAGGAGGGTTTCGCCAAAAACATTCAGTACTTC. It is translated as CATSREEGFAKNIQYF.

This chain links TRBV3-1 (or the pseudogene TRBV3-2) with TRBJ2-7; 7 bases fit TRBD2. J lost 1 base, V lost 2 bases, and 5 bases had no gene match. CDR1 is LGHDT and CDR2 is YNNKEL in the germline V gene (reference sequence). The CDR3 covers 15 residues. The DNA for the CDR3 is TGTGCCAGCAGCCAAAACCCCGGGGGGTCCTACGAGCAGTACTTC. Translated, it gives CASSQNPGGSYEQYF.

V usage is TRBV5-4 and J usage is TRBJ2-1, with 15 bases lining up with TRBD2. The length of the CDR3 is 18 residues. V trimming: 4 bases; J trimming: 7 bases; junction bases outside the gene matches: 12. CDR1 is SGHNT and CDR2 is YYREEE in the germline V gene (reference sequence). The CDR3 here is CASSPWTSGGVGINEQFF. The CDR3 nucleotides are TGTGCCAGCAGCCCCTGGACTAGCGGGGGGGTAGGGATTAATGAGCAGTTCTTC.

V usage is TRBV7-9 and J usage is TRBJ1-6; TRBD1 aligns across 8 bases. The length of the CDR3 is 15 residues. CDR1 and CDR2 from the germline V gene are SEHNR and FQNEAQ (reference sequence). Losses at the gene ends were 2 bases for V and 7 bases for J; bases not matched to a gene: 4. This CDR3 is CASSLRGQVNSPLHF. DNA for the CDR3: TGTGCCAGCAGCTTACGGGGACAGGTCAATTCACCCCTCCACTTT.

This sequence joins TRBV5-1 and TRBJ1-6, with 8 bases that match TRBD1. The germline gives CDR1 SGHRS, CDR2 YFSETQ. CDR3 length: 14 residues. Trimming at V came to 7 bases and at J to 10 bases, leaving 10 bases not matched to a gene. The DNA for the CDR3 is TGCGCCAGCGGACGGGGACAGGCGGGGTCACCCCTCCACTTT. Translating it yields CASGRGQAGSPLHF.

The chain has TRBV11-1 and TRBJ2-2; 9 bases agree with TRBD2. Germline CDR1 SGHAT, CDR2 FQDESV (reference sequence). V shed 5 bases, J shed 0 bases, and the junction held 1 base outside the gene matches. The CDR3 runs to 15 residues. This CDR3 is CASSRGGANTGELFF. The CDR3 bases are TGTGCCAGCAGCCGCGGGGGGGCGAACACCGGGGAGCTGTTTTTT.

Here the CDR3 reads CASSDRTREDTQYF. The DNA for the CDR3 is TGTGCCAGCAGTGATCGGACTAGAGAGGATACGCAGTATTTT. This chain connects TRBV2 to TRBJ2-3; the match to TRBD2 covers 7 bases. The CDR3 has 14 amino acids. After removal of 3 bases from V and 6 bases from J, the junction contained 6 bases not matched to a gene. CDR1 and CDR2 (germline): SNHLY, FYNNEI.

The V gene is TRBV4-1, the J gene TRBJ1-4; 8 bases map to TRBD1. The trim removed 4 bases at V and 8 bases at J, leaving 6 bases unmatched. This CDR3 region has 14 residues. Germline-derived CDR1 and CDR2 are MGHRA and YSYEKL. CDR3 DNA: TGCGCCAGCAGCCTCAGGGACAGGAGGGAAAAACTGTTTTTT. This sequence encodes CASSLRDRREKLFF.

This clone was recorded a few times. The chain uses TRBV28 and TRBJ2-6; D uncertain. Per the germline V gene, CDR1 is MDHEN and CDR2 is SYDVKM. The CDR3 consists of 15 residues. V lost 5 bases, J lost 2 bases, and 10 bases lay in between. CDR3 bases: TGTGCCAGCAGTAAGCGAGAGCCTGGGGCCAACGTCCTGACTTTC. Its protein product is CASSKREPGANVLTF. Looking up the rest from reference TRBV28 and TRBJ2-6 gives the full variable domain: DVKVTQSSRYLVKRTGEKVFLECVQDMDHENMFWYRQDPGLGLRLIYFSYDVKMKEKGDIPEGYSVSREKKERFSLILESASTNQTSMYLCASSKREPGANVLTFGAGSRLTVL.

To note about this clone: At one boundary the junction diverges from the germline segment, which might be a read error. V and J are TRBV6-5 and TRBJ1-2; D not resolved. CDR1 is MNHEY, CDR2 SVGAGI, per germline. The CDR3 sequence is 12 residues long. The CDR3: CGIGPYPGGYTF. CDR3 nucleotide sequence: TGCGGAATAGGGCCCTATCCGGGGGGCTACACCTTC.

Here the CDR3 DNA reads TGTGCCAGCAGTGAAACTCGGGGGGTTAATGAGCAGTTCTTC. Amino acids: CASSETRGVNEQFF. The chain combines TRBV2 with TRBJ2-1; 7 bases map to TRBD2. With V trimmed by 2 bases and J by 7 bases, 5 bases remained unmatched. Germline assignment: CDR1 SNHLY and CDR2 FYNNEI. This CDR3 comprises 14 residues.

A single count supports this clone. This chain connects TRBV7-2 to TRBJ2-1; D perhaps matches TRBD2 (7 bases). Germline CDR1 and CDR2: SGHTA and FQGNSA. Trimming removed 4 bases at V and 10 bases at J, with 17 bases between. This CDR3 is built from 14 residues. The CDR3 sequence: CASSWDSGGREQFF. DNA for the CDR3: TGTGCCAGCAGCTGGGACTCGGGGGGCCGAGAGCAGTTCTTC.